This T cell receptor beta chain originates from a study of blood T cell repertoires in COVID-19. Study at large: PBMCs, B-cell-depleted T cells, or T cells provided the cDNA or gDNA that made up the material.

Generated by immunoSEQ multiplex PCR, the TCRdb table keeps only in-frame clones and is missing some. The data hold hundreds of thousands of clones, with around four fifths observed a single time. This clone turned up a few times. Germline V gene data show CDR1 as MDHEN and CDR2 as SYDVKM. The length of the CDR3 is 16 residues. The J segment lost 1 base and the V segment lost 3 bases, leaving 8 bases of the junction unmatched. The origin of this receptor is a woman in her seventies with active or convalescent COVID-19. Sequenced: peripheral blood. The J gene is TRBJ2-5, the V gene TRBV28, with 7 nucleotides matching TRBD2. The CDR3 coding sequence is TGTGCCAGCAGTTTTTGGGCTAGCGGCCTCCAAGAGACCCAGTACTTC. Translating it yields CASSFWASGLQETQYF.